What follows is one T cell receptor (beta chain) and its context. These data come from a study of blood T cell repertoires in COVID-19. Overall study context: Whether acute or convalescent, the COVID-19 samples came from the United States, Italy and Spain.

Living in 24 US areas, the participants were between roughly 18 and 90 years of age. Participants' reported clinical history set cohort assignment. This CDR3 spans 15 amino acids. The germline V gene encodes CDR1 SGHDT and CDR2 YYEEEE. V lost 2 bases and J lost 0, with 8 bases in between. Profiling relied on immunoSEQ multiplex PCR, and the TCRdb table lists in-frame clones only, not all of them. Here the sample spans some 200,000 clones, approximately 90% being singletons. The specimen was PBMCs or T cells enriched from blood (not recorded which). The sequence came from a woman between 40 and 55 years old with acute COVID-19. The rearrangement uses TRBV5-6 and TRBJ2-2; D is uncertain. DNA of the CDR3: TGTGCCAGCAGCTTACTCGGAGCGAACACCGGGGAGCTGTTTTTT. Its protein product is CASSLLGANTGELFF.